These 9 T cell receptor beta chains were sequenced from one sample in a study of cytomegalovirus exposure and HLA in healthy donors. Researchers ran the PCR with 60 Vbeta and 13 Jbeta primers. Sequenced by immunoSEQ multiplex PCR; TCRdb stores in-frame clones only, minus some. The data contain some 150,000 clones, 60% to 85% of them singletons. The specimen sequenced was PBMCs. These receptors were taken from a man aged 18 to 29 in good health and CMV-seronegative.

This clone came up a few times. This chain links TRBV27 with TRBJ1-5, with D possibly TRBD1 on 5 matching bases. Germline loops: CDR1 MNHEY, CDR2 SMNVEV (reference sequence). CDR3 length equals 18 residues. V gave up 7 bases and J gave up 0 bases, with 22 bases separating them. CDR3 loop: CASMEMGQGIYSNQPQHF. The CDR3 DNA follows: TGTGCCAGCATGGAAATGGGTCAGGGAATATATAGCAATCAGCCCCAGCATTTT.

The chain links TRBV19 to TRBJ1-5; 7 nucleotides agree with TRBD1. Trimming removed 6 bases from V and 9 bases from J; junction bases left unmatched: 11. Germline loops: CDR1 LNHDA, CDR2 SQIVND (reference sequence). This CDR3 spans 14 amino acids. The CDR3 here is CASSYDRAPRPQHF. CDR3 sequence (DNA): TGTGCCAGTAGCTATGACAGGGCCCCCCGGCCCCAGCATTTT. Filled out from reference TRBV19 and TRBJ1-5, the complete variable domain reads DGGITQSPKYLFRKEGQNVTLSCEQNLNHDAMYWYRQDPGQGLRLIYYSQIVNDFQKGDIAEGYSVSREKKESFPLTVTSAQKNPTAFYLCASSYDRAPRPQHFGDGTRLSIL.

The rearrangement joins TRBV5-6 to TRBJ2-7; 10 nucleotides line up with TRBD1. CDR3 length: 14 residues. Trimming took 2 bases from V and 2 from J; bases not matched to a gene: 1. CDR1 and CDR2 from the germline V gene are SGHDT and YYEEEE. The CDR3 is CASSFGTGAYEQYF. The CDR3 DNA follows: TGTGCCAGCAGCTTTGGGACAGGGGCCTACGAGCAGTACTTC.

In this sample, this clone turned up a few times. The rearrangement links TRBV6-5 to TRBJ1-1, with D unclear. With 6 bases removed from V and 4 bases from J, the gap between germline ends came to 9 bases. Germline loops: CDR1 MNHEY, CDR2 SVGAGI. The CDR3 runs 12 residues. CDR3 bases: TGTGCCAGCAGCCCGTCCGGCACTGAAGCTTTCTTT. Amino acids: CASSPSGTEAFF.

The V call is TRBV6-5, the J call TRBJ2-2; D possibly corresponds to TRBD1 (6 bases). Germline V CDR1 and CDR2: MNHEY, SVGAGI. The CDR3 has 15 residues. The V gene lost 6 bases and the J gene lost 5 bases, with 16 bases spanning the gap. CDR3 bases: TGTGCCAGCAGCGTACAGGGCCCGGTGACCGGGGAGCTGTTTTTT. Its translation is CASSVQGPVTGELFF.

The chain employs TRBV11-3 and TRBJ2-7; 7 positions agree with TRBD1. The CDR3 runs to 13 residues. Germline V gene lookup returns CDR1 SGHNT and CDR2 YENEEA. The trim removed 4 bases at V and 3 bases at J, leaving 3 bases unmatched. CDR3 in DNA: TGTGCCAGCAGCTCCGGACAGGTCTACGAGCAGTACTTC. Protein: CASSSGQVYEQYF.

The chain combines TRBV7-2 with TRBJ2-7, with 8 bases identical to TRBD2. Per the germline V gene, CDR1 is SGHTA and CDR2 is FQGNSA. The V gene end was trimmed by 5 bases and the J gene end by 6 bases; junction bases not matched to a gene: 9. The CDR3 covers 14 residues. This CDR3 reads CASSEGLVRSEQYF. CDR3 nucleotide sequence: TGTGCCAGCAGCGAGGGACTAGTTCGGAGCGAGCAGTACTTC.

V is TRBV19 and J is TRBJ2-7; 9 positions match TRBD1. V was pared by 1 base and J by 6 bases, with 7 bases of the junction left unmatched. Germline lookup yields CDR1 LNHDA and CDR2 SQIVND (reference sequence). This CDR3 contains 15 residues. CDR3 residues: CASSIGRDRASEQYF. CDR3 nucleotide sequence: TGTGCCAGTAGTATAGGCCGGGACAGGGCTTCCGAGCAGTACTTC.

The rearrangement uses TRBV19 and TRBJ2-1; 8 bases fit TRBD2. The germline V gene encodes CDR1 LNHDA and CDR2 SQIVND (reference sequence). The CDR3 consists of 13 residues. With 5 bases clipped from V and 6 bases from J, the junction kept 3 bases outside the gene matches. The CDR3 DNA sequence: TGTGCCAGTAGTGTAGCGGGGATCAATGAGCAGTTCTTC. This sequence encodes CASSVAGINEQFF.